These 3 T cell receptor beta chains were all obtained from the same sample, sequenced in a study of regulatory T cells in long-lasting Graves disease. Documented time point: persistent/refractory GD, antithyroid drugs over 5 years with positive TRAb. RNA isolated from PBMCs was used to make the TCR library. Construction of the TCR beta libraries employed iRepertoire HTBI primers in conjunction with Arm-PCR of CDR3 regions. TCRdb recomputed calls from the multiplex PCR reads with MiXCR, one row per CDR3 protein. Of 700,000 or so distinct CDR3 sequences listed, 25% to 35% are singletons. Here the sequenced sample was peripheral blood mononuclear cells (PBMCs), taken when the disease was refractory, from a patient treated with antithyroid drugs. These receptors all stem from a female donor with Graves disease.

The chain is built from TRBV7-9 and TRBJ1-1; D is perhaps TRBD1 (6 bases). Deletions cut 1 base from V and 11 bases from J, with 11 bases between. This CDR3 is 12 amino acids long. The germline V gene encodes CDR1 SEHNR and CDR2 FQNEAQ (reference sequence). In DNA form, the CDR3 reads TGTGCCAGCAGCTTAGGGGGGGCAGCGGCTTTCTTT. The encoded protein is CASSLGGAAAFF.

The CDR3 sequence is CASRSGLLGPYEQYF. The CDR3 DNA reads TGTGCCAGCCGCTCGGGACTTCTCGGACCCTACGAGCAGTACTTC. The V and J genes are TRBV13 and TRBJ2-7; maybe TRBD2 (6 bases). The V and J ends lost 8 bases and 2 bases respectively, with 19 bases between them. This CDR3 contains 15 residues. Germline assignment: CDR1 PRHDT and CDR2 FYEKMQ (reference sequence).

V and J are TRBV6-1 and TRBJ1-6; D not resolved. Trimming removed 9 bases from V and 4 bases from J, with 10 bases in between. Germline-derived CDR1 and CDR2 are MNHNS and SASEGT. The CDR3 totals 13 residues. CDR3 residues: CASQRSYNSPLHF. In DNA, the CDR3 is TGTGCCAGTCAACGGTCGTATAATTCACCCCTCCACTTT.